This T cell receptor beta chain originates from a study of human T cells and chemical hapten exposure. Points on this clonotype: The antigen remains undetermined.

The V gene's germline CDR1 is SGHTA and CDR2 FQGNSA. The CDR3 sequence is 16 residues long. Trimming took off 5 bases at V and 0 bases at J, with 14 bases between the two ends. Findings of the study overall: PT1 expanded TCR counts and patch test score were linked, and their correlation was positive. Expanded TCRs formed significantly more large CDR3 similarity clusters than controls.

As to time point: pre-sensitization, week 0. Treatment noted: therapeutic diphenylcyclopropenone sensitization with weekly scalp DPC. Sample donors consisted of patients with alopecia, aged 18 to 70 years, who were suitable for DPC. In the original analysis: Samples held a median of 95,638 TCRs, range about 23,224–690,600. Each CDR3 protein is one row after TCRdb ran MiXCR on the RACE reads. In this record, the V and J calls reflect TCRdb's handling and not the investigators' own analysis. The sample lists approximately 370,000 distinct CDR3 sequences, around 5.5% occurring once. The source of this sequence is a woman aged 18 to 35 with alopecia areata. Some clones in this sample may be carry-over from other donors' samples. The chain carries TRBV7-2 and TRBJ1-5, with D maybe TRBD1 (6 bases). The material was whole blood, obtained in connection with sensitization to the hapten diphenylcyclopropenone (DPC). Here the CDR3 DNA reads TGTGCCAGCAGCAGGGGCCCGACAGGTAGCAATCAGCCCCAGCATTTT. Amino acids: CASSRGPTGSNQPQHF.